The clone carrying this T cell receptor beta chain was detected a few times. This record comes from a study of blood T cells in healthy people across ages. Using a J-beta primer mix together with a sample-barcoded 5' primer, a second PCR was run for roughly 7 to 11 cycles. Through a template-switch adaptor with 12 random nucleotides, each cDNA molecule received a tag. TCRdb used MiXCR to reprocess the 5' RACE reads, holding one entry per CDR3 protein. The profile shows about 1.6 million distinct CDR3 sequences, roughly 32% of them singletons. This CDR3 has 13 residues. Trimming left V 8 bases short and J 1 base short, with 8 bases between.

The clonotype originates from a woman in her thirties in good health. The chain combines TRBV12-3 or TRBV12-4 with TRBJ2-2; D gene uncertain. Sequencing was performed on blood. The CDR3 DNA is TGTGCCAGCCGCCAGGAGAACACCGGGGAGCTGTTTTTT. This translates into CASRQENTGELFF.